The T cell receptor beta chain described here comes from a study of blood T cells in healthy people across ages (dated by TCRdb to the mid-2010s). Study-level background: In model experiments, template switching captured roughly one uniquely barcoded TCR beta cDNA molecule for every two T cells. Age-related changes in TCR beta repertoire diversity were measured in the study by deep sequencing normalized with unique cDNA molecular identifiers. To avoid experimental bias, donors of different ages were spread randomly across the sequencing lanes. Donors were grouped into four age groups: young (average roughly 15 years), middle-aged (approximately 41), aged (about 59) and long-lived (about 82). Two additional independent replicas of 1 million unique cDNA reads from the same blood draw were analyzed for two donors (one aged 18 to 30 and one aged 80 or older). Broader findings and caveats from the paper: As age increased, observed TCR beta diversity per million T cells dropped in a roughly linear way, and a significant reduction was already evident by age about 40. There was a strong correlation between observed TCR beta diversity and the percentage of naive T cells measured by flow cytometry. Compared with the aged group, more naive CD4+ T cells, fewer expanded clones and increased TCR diversity were shown by the long-lived group, suggesting age selection. Since profiling was done on bulk unsorted PBMCs, naive and antigen-experienced compartments could not be conclusively compared. Because the CMV infection status of the donors was unknown, age-related changes in expanded clonotypes may potentially have been confounded. Estimates of total diversity based on one million sequenced T cells were considered lower bounds and underestimates.

Details on this clonotype: Its antigen is unknown. One end of the junction fails to match germline, which may point to a read error.

Counted from cysteine to phenylalanine, this CDR3 has 14 amino acids. Kept here is only the CDR3 DNA, which spans 42 bases and is read in frame from base 1. Looking up the germline V gene (reference sequence) yields CDR1 MNHNY and CDR2 SVGAGI. Libraries were made using 5' RACE. Sequencing was performed on an Illumina HiSeq 2500. The second PCR ran for about 6 to 11 cycles and used a J-beta primer mix along with a sample-barcoded 5' primer. A template-switch 5' adaptor carrying 12 random nucleotides introduced a unique molecular identifier onto each TCR beta cDNA molecule. At least 2.5 million CDR3-containing paired-end reads were obtained from each sample. First-strand cDNA synthesis was performed from all RNA using the Mint cDNA synthesis kit, with priming by a TRBC-specific oligonucleotide. Following uracil-DNA glycosylase treatment, a first 18-cycle PCR with universal primers M1SS and BC2_uni_R was performed on all cDNA. The original pipeline was this. Normalization of each sample was performed by random selection of 1 million high-quality reads, each carrying a distinct molecular identifier. Instead of being binned into consensus sequences, reads with shared molecular identifiers were discarded. MiTCR, run with a Q25 quality threshold and the strictest error-elimination algorithm, handled CDR3 identification, clonotype clustering and error correction. A nonparametric unseen species model using Euler transformation provided a lower-bound estimate of total TCR beta diversity. TCRdb applied fastp at Q25 and MiXCR to the public reads, then kept only in-frame beta chains. Rows with a matching CDR3 protein are joined into one entry that keeps the most common DNA and genes. The V and J calls reflect TCRdb's pipeline rather than the authors' work. This sample gives 850,000 to 950,000 distinct CDR3 sequences in total; about 30% of them show up just once. 15% to 20% of the sample rests with the top ten.

Systemically healthy Caucasian individuals from Russia, 35 to 40 in total and aged about 6 to 90 years, were included as donors. Around 10 milliliters of peripheral blood were drawn from each donor into EDTA-treated Vacutainer tubes. Ficoll-Paque density-gradient centrifugation was used to isolate PBMCs, with at least 6.5 million obtained per sample. Trizol reagent was used to extract total RNA from the PBMCs, yielding at least 6 micrograms per sample. For every donor, flow cytometry on a PBMC aliquot measured the percentage of naive CD45RAhigh/CD27high T cells. The sequence is built from TRBV6-6 and TRBJ2-5; no D gene is confidently identified. The sample was blood. This sequence was found in a woman aged 80 or over in good health. In nucleotides, the sequence is TGTGCCATCAGTTTAGACACGACCTCCTACGGGCAGTACTTC. It translates to CAISLDTTSYGQYF.